The next 5 T cell receptor beta chains were all read from a single sample in a study of identical twins. TCRdb called the 5' RACE reads again in MiXCR, with one record for every CDR3 protein. The sample shows 1,800,000 or so distinct CDR3 sequences, about 31% of them seen only once. The specimen sequenced was cord blood. Receptor source: a newborn girl in good health.

This clonotype was counted at least ten times. The V call is TRBV18, the J call TRBJ2-7; 10 bases agree with TRBD2. Germline V lookup: CDR1 KGHSH, CDR2 LQKENI. This CDR3 comprises 15 residues. The ends lost 3 bases at V and 2 bases at J; junction bases unmatched: 4. In DNA form, the CDR3 reads TGTGCCAGCTCACCCGGACTAGCGGCTGCCTACGAGCAGTACTTC. This translates into CASSPGLAAAYEQYF. The entire variable domain, with the rest obtained from reference TRBV18 and TRBJ2-7, is as follows: NAGVMQNPRHLVRRRGQEARLRCSPMKGHSHVYWYRQLPEEGLKFMVYLQKENIIDESGMPKERFSAEFPKEGPSILRIQQVVRGDSAAYFCASSPGLAAAYEQYFGPGTRLTVT.

In DNA, the CDR3 is TGTGCCATCAGCGACCTAGCGGGAAGCACAGATACGCAGTATTTT. This sequence encodes CAISDLAGSTDTQYF. V usage is TRBV10-3 and J usage is TRBJ2-3, with TRBD2 matching over 9 bases. Germline-derived CDR1 and CDR2 are ENHRY and SYGVKD. CDR3 length: 15 residues. The junction had 4 bases not matched to a gene; V was cut back by 6 bases and J by 0 bases.

The table lists this clonotype with a few counts. The chain recombines TRBV9 with TRBJ1-2, with no clear D. The CDR3 sequence is 15 residues long. Germline V gene data show CDR1 as SGDLS and CDR2 as YYNGEE. The V end was cut by 3 bases, the J end by 6 bases, with 18 bases between. The CDR3 nucleotides read TGTGCCAGCAGCGGGGAGGGAGGAAGGAGAGATGGCTACACCTTC. It specifies CASSGEGGRRDGYTF.

The chain links TRBV4-2 to TRBJ1-5; unclear D gene. This CDR3 is 14 amino acids long. Trimming stripped 3 bases from V and 4 bases from J, with 10 bases between. Germline values: CDR1 LGHNA, CDR2 YNFKEQ. Here the CDR3 reads CASSQGPENQPQHF. For the CDR3, the DNA is TGTGCCAGCAGCCAGGGTCCAGAGAATCAGCCCCAGCATTTT.

This clonotype has just a few counts. The rearrangement joins TRBV4-2 to TRBJ1-6, with a weak D call TRBD1 (5 bases). This CDR3 spans 15 amino acids. V lost 2 bases and J lost 4, with 9 bases in between. Germline V gene data show CDR1 as LGHNA and CDR2 as YNFKEQ. The CDR3 here is CASSQQGFYNSPLHF. The CDR3 nucleotides read TGTGCCAGCAGCCAACAGGGTTTTTATAATTCACCCCTCCACTTT.